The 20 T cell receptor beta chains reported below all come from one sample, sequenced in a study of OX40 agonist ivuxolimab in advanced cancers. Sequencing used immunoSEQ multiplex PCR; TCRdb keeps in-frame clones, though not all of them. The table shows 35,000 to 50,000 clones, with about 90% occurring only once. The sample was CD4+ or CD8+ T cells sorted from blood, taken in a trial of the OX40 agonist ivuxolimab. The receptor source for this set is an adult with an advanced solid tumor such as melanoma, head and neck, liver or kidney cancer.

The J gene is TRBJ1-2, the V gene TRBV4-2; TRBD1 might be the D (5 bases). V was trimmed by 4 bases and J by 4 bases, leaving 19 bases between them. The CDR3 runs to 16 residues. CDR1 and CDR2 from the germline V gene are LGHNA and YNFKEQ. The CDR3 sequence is CASSRAASGVIYGYTF. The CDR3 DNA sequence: TGTGCCAGCAGCCGAGCGGCCTCGGGGGTCATCTATGGCTACACCTTC.

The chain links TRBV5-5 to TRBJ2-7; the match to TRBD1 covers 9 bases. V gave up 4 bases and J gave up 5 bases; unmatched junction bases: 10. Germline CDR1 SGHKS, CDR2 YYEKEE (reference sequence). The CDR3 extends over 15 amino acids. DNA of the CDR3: TGTGCCAGCAGCGACCCGGGACAGGGTCTCCACGAGCAGTACTTC. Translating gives CASSDPGQGLHEQYF. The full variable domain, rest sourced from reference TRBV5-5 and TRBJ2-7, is DAGVTQSPTHLIKTRGQQVTLRCSPISGHKSVSWYQQVLGQGPQFIFQYYEKEERGRGNFPDRFSARQFPNYSSELNVNALLLGDSALYLCASSDPGQGLHEQYFGPGTRLTVT.

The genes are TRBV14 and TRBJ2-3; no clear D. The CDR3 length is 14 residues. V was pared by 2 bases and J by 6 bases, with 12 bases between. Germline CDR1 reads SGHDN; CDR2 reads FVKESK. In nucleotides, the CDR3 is TGTGCCAGCAGCCAATCCACGGCGGCCGATACGCAGTATTTT. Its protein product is CASSQSTAADTQYF.

The CDR3 is CASSTDQGEKLFF. The CDR3 DNA reads TGCGCCAGCAGCACGGATCAGGGAGAAAAACTGTTTTTT. The chain combines TRBV5-1 with TRBJ1-4, with D possibly being TRBD1 (5 bases). The germline V gene has CDR1 SGHRS and CDR2 YFSETQ. Trimming stripped 4 bases from V and 8 bases from J, with 12 bases between. CDR3 length: 13 residues.

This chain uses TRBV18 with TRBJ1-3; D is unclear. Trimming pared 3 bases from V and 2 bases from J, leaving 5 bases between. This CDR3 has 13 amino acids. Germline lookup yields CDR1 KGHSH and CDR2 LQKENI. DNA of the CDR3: TGTGCCAGCTCACCGGCTGCTGGAAACACCATATATTTT. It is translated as CASSPAAGNTIYF.

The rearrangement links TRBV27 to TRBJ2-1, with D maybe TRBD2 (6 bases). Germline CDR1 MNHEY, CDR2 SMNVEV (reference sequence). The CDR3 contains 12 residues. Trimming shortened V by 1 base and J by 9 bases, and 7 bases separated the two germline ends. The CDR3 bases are TGTGCCAGCAGTTTATTCGGGGGTGAGCAGTTCTTC. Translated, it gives CASSLFGGEQFF.

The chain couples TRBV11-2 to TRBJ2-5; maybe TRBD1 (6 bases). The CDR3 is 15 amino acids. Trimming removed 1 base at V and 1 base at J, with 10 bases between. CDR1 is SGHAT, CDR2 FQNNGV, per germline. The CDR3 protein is CASSLGRGSQETQYF. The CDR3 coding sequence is TGTGCCAGCAGCTTAGGAAGGGGGAGCCAAGAGACCCAGTACTTC.

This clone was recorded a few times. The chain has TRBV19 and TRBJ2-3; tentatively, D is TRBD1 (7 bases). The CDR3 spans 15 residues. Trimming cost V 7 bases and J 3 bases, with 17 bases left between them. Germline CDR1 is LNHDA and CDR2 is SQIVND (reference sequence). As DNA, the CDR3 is TGTGCCAGTACCGGGGGACAGTTCTGGACAGATACGCAGTATTTT. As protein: CASTGGQFWTDTQYF.

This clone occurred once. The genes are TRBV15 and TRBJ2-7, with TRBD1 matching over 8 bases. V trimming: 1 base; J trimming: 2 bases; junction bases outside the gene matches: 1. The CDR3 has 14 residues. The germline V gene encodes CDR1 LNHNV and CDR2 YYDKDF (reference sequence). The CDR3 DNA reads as TGTGCCACCAGCAGAGCGGACAGGGCCTACGAGCAGTACTTC. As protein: CATSRADRAYEQYF.

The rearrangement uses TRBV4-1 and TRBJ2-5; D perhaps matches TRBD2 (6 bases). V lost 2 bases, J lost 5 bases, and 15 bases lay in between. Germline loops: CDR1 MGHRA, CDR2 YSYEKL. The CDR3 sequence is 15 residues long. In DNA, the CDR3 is TGCGCCAGCAGCCAACATCCGGTGGCGGGGGAGACCCAGTACTTC. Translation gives CASSQHPVAGETQYF.

This CDR3 reads CASTRGQGPAGFQFF. The DNA for the CDR3 is TGTGCCAGCACCAGAGGCCAGGGGCCAGCTGGTTTCCAGTTCTTC. The chain has TRBV7-9 and TRBJ2-1; weak D call: TRBD1 (6 bases). The V gene's germline CDR1 is SEHNR and CDR2 FQNEAQ (reference sequence). The CDR3 has 15 residues. Trimming took off 7 bases at V and 13 bases at J, with 26 bases between the two ends.

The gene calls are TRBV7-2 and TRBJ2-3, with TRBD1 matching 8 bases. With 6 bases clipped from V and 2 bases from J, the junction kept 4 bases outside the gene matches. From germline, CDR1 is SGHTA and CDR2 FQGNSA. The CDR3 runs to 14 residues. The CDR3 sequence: CASRRQGNTDTQYF. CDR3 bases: TGTGCCAGCAGGCGACAGGGGAACACAGATACGCAGTATTTT.

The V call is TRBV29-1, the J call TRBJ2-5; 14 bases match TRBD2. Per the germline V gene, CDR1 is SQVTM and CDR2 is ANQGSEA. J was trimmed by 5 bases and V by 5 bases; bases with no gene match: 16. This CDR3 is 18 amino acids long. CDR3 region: CSVLWGLAGEGDPETQYF. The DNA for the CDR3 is TGCAGCGTTCTCTGGGGACTAGCGGGAGAGGGTGACCCGGAGACCCAGTACTTC.

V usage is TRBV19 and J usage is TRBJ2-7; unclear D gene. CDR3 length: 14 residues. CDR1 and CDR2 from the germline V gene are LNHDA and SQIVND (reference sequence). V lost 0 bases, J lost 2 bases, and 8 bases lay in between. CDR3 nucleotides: TGTGCCAGTAGTATAGACGGCCACGCCTACGAGCAGTACTTC. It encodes CASSIDGHAYEQYF.

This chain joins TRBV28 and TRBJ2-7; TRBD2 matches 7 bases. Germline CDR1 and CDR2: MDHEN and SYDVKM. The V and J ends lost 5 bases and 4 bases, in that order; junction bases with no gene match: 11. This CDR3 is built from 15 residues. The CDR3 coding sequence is TGTGCCAGCAGTCTCCTGACTAGCTCCCTATACGAGCAGTACTTC. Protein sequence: CASSLLTSSLYEQYF. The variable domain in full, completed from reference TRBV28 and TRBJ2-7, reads DVKVTQSSRYLVKRTGEKVFLECVQDMDHENMFWYRQDPGLGLRLIYFSYDVKMKEKGDIPEGYSVSREKKERFSLILESASTNQTSMYLCASSLLTSSLYEQYFGPGTRLTVT.

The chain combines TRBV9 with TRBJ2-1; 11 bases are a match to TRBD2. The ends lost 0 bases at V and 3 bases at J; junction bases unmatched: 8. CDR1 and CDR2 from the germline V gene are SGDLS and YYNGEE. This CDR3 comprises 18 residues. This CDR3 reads CASSVDTTSGTVYNEQFF. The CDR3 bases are TGTGCCAGCAGCGTAGATACGACTAGCGGGACGGTCTACAATGAGCAGTTCTTC. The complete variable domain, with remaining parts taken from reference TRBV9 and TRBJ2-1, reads DSGVTQTPKHLITATGQRVTLRCSPRSGDLSVYWYQQSLDQGLQFLIQYYNGEERAKGNILERFSAQQFPDLHSELNLSSLELGDSALYFCASSVDTTSGTVYNEQFFGPGTRLTVL.

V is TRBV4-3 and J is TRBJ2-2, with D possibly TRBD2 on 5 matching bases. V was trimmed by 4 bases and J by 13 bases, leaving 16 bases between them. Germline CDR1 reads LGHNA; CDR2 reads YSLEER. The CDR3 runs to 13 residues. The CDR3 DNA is TGCGCCAGCAGCCGCGAGGAGGAAGGGAGGCTGTTTTTT. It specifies CASSREEEGRLFF.

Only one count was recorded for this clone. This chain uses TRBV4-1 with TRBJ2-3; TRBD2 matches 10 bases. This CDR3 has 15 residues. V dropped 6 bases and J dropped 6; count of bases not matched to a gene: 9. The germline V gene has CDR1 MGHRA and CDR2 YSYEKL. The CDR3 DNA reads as TGCGCCAGCAGACAGCGGGAGGGAAGTCTTGATACGCAGTATTTT. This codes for CASRQREGSLDTQYF.

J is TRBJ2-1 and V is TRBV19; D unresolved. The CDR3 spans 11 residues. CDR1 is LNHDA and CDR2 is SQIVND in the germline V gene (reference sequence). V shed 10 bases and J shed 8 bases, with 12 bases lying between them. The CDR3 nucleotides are TGTGCCAAATCTAGAAATGATGAGCAGTTCTTC. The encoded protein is CAKSRNDEQFF.

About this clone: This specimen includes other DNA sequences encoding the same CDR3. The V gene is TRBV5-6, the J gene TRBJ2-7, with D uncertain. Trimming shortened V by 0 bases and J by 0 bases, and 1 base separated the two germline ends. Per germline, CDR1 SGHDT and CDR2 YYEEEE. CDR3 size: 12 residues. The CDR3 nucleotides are TGTGCCAGCAGCTTGGCCTCCTACGAGCAGTACTTC. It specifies CASSLASYEQYF. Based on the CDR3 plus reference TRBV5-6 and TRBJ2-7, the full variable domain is DAGVTQSPTHLIKTRGQQVTLRCSPKSGHDTVSWYQQALGQGPQFIFQYYEEEERQRGNFPDRFSGHQFPNYSSELNVNALLLGDSALYLCASSLASYEQYFGPGTRLTVT.